The TCR beta chain described here comes from a study of T-cell reconstitution after alpha-beta-depleted transplantation in children. This CDR3 is 15 amino acids long. Per the germline V gene, CDR1 is SGHTA and CDR2 is FQGNSA. V lost 5 bases, J lost 7 bases, and 12 bases stayed unmatched. Unique molecular identifiers were used in preparing the TCRbeta library. Each CDR3 protein is one row after TCRdb ran MiXCR on the PCR reads. Of roughly 500,000 distinct CDR3 sequences listed, around a third are singletons. This clonotype appeared a few times. The receptor was derived from a human donor who donated a stem cell graft to a child with aplastic anemia. The specimen comprised PBMCs from the stem cell graft donor, sampled from the stem cell graft. The gene calls are TRBV7-2 and TRBJ2-3; 7 bases match TRBD1. The CDR3 protein is CASSLDRVVIYTQYF. In DNA, the CDR3 is TGTGCCAGCAGCCTAGACAGGGTAGTGATATATACGCAGTATTTT.